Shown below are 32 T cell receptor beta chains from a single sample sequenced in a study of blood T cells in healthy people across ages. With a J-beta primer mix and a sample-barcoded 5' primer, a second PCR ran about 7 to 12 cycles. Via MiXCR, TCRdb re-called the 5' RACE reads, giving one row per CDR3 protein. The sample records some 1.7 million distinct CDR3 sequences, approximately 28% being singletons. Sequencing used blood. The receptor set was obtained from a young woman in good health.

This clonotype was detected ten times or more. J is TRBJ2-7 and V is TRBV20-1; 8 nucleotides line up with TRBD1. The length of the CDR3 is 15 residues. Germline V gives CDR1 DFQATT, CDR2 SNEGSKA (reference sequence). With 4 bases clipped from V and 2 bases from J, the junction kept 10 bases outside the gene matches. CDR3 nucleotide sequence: TGCAGTGCTAAATATACCGGGACAGGTCCCTACGAGCAGTACTTC. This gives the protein CSAKYTGTGPYEQYF.

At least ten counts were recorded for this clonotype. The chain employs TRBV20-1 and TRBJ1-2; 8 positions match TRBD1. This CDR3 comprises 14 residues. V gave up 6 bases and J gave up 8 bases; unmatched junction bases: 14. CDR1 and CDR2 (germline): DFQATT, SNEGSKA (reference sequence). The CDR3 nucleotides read TGCAGTGCCCTTGGACAGGGAGCCTTGGGGGGCTACACCTTC. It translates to CSALGQGALGGYTF.

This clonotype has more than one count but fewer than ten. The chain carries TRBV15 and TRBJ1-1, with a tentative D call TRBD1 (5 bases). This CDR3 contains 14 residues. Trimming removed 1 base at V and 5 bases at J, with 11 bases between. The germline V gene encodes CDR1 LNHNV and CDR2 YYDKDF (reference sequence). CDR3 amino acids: CATSRGIGGTEAFF. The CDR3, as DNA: TGTGCCACCAGCAGAGGGATCGGGGGGACTGAAGCTTTCTTT. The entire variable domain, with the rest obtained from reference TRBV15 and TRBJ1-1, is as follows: DAMVIQNPRYQVTQFGKPVTLSCSQTLNHNVMYWYQQKSSQAPKLLFHYYDKDFNNEADTPDNFQSRRPNTSFCFLDIRSPGLGDTAMYLCATSRGIGGTEAFFGQGTRLTVV.

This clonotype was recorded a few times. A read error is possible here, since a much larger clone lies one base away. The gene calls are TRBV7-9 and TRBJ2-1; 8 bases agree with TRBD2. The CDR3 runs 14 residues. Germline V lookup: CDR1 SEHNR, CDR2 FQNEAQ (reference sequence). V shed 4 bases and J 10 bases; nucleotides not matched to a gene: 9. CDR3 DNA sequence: TGTGCCAGCAGCTCAGCCGGGAGGGCCGCCGAGCAGTTCTTC. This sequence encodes CASSSAGRAAEQFF.

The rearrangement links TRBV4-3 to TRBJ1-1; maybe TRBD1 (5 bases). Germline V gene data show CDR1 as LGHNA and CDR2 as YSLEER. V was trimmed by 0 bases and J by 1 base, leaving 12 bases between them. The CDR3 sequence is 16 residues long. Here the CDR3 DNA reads TGCGCCAGCAGCCAAGAGTCTACGGGGCCGAACACTGAAGCTTTCTTT. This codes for CASSQESTGPNTEAFF.

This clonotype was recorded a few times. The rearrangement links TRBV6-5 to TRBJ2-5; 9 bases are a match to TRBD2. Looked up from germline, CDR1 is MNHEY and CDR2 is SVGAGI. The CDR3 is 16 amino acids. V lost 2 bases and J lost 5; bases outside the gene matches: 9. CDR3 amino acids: CASSYTLAGVWETQYF. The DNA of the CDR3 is TGTGCCAGCAGTTACACTTTAGCGGGGGTCTGGGAGACCCAGTACTTC.

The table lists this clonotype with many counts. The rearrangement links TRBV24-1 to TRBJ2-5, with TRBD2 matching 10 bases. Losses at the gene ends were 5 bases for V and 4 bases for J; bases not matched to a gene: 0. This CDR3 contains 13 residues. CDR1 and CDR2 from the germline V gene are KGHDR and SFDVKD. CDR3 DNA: TGTGCCACCAGTGTAGCGGGGGGAGAGACCCAGTACTTC. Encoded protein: CATSVAGGETQYF.

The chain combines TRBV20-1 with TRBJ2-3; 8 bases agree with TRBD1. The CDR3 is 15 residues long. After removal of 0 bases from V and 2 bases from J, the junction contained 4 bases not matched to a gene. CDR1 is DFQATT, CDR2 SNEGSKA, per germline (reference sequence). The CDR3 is CSARDQGAPTDTQYF. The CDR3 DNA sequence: TGCAGTGCTAGAGATCAGGGGGCCCCCACAGATACGCAGTATTTT.

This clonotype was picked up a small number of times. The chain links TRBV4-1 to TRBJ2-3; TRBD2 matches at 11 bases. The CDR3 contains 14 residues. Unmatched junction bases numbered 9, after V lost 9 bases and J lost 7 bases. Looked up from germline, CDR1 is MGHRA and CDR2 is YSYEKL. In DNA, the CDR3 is TGCGCCAGTCGACTAGCGGGAATCGAAAATACGCAGTATTTT. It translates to CASRLAGIENTQYF.

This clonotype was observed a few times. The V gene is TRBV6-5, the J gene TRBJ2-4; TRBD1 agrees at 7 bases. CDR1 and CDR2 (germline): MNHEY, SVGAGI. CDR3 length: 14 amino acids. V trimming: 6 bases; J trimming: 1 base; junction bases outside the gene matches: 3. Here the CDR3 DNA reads TGTGCCAGCAGACTACAGGGGGCCAAAAACATTCAGTACTTC. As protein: CASRLQGAKNIQYF.

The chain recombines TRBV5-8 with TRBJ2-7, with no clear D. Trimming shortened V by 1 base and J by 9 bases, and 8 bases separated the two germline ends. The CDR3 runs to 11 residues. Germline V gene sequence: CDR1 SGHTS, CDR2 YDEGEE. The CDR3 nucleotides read TGTGCCAGCAGCTTGCGGGTGAGGCAGTACTTC. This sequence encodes CASSLRVRQYF.

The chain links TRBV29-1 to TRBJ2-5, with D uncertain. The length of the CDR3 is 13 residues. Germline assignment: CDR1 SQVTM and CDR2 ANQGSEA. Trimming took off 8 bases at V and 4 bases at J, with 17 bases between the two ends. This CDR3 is CSFLTRVGETQYF. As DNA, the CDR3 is TGCAGCTTCCTCACAAGGGTGGGAGAGACCCAGTACTTC.

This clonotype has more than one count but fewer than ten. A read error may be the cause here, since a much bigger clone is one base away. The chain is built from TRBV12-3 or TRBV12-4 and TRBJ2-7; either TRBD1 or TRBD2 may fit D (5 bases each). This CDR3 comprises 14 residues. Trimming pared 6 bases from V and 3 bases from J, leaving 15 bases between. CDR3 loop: CASRPGPTIYEQYF. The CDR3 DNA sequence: TGTGCCAGCAGGCCGGGACCGACAATCTACGAGCAGTACTTC.

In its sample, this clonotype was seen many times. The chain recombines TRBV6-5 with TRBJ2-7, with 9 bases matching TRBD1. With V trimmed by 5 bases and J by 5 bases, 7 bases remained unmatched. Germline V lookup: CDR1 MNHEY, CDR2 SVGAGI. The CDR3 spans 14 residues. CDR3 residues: CASSAQGADNEQYF. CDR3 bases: TGTGCCAGCAGTGCACAGGGGGCGGACAACGAGCAGTACTTC.

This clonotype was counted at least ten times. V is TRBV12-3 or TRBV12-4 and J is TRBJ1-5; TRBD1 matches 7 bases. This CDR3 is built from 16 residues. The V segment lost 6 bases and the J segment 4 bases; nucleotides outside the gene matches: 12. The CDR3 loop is CASSLTGSPRNQPQHF. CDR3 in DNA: TGTGCCAGCAGCTTGACAGGGTCACCACGGAATCAGCCCCAGCATTTT.

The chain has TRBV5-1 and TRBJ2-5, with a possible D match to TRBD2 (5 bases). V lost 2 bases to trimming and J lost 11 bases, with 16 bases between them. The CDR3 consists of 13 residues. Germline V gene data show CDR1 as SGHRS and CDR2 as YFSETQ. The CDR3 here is CASSLLVNNEQYF. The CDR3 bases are TGCGCCAGCAGCTTACTAGTAAACAATGAGCAGTACTTC.

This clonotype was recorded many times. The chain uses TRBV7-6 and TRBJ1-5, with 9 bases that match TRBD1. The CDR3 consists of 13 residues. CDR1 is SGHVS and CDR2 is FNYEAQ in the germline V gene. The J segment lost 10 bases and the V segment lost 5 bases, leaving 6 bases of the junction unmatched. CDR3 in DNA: TGTGCCAGCAGCCTCCACAGGGGGCAACCCCAGCATTTT. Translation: CASSLHRGQPQHF.

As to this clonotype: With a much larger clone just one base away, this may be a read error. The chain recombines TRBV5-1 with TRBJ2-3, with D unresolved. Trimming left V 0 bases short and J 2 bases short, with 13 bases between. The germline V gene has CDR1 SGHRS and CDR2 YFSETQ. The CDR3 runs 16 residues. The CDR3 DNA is TGCGCCAGCAGCTTGGAGGCGGCAGCCCACACAGATACGCAGTATTTT. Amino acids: CASSLEAAAHTDTQYF.

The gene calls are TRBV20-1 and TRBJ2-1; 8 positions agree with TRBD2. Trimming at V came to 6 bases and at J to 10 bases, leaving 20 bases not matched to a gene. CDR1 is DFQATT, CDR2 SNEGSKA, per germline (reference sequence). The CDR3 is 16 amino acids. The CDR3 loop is CSAEHLSGGLSYEQFF. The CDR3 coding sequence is TGCAGTGCCGAACACCTATCGGGGGGGCTGTCCTACGAGCAGTTCTTC.

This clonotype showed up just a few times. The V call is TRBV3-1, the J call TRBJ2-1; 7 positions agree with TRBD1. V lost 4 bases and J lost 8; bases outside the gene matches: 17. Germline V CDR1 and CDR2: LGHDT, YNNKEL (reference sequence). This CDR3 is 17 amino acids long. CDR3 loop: CASSPTGYSSRVHEQFF. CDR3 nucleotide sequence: TGTGCCAGCAGCCCGACAGGGTACTCCAGTCGCGTACATGAGCAGTTCTTC.

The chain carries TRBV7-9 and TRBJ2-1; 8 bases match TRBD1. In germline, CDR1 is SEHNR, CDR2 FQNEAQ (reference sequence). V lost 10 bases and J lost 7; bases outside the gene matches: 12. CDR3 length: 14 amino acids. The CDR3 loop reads CATVGQGASNEQFF. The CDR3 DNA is TGTGCCACCGTGGGGCAGGGGGCCTCGAATGAGCAGTTCTTC.

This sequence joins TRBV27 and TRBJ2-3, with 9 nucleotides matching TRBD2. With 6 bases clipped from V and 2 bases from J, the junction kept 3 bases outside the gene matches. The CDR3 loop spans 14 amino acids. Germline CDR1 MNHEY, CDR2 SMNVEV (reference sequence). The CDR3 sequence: CASRRGRDTDTQYF. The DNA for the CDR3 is TGTGCCAGCAGGCGCGGGAGGGACACAGATACGCAGTATTTT.

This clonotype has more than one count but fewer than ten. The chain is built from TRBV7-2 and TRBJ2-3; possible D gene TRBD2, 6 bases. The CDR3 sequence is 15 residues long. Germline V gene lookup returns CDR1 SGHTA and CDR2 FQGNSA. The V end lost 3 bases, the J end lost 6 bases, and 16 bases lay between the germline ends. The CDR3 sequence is CASSFQLSGRDTQYF. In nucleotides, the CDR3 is TGTGCCAGCAGCTTTCAGCTTTCAGGGAGGGATACGCAGTATTTT.

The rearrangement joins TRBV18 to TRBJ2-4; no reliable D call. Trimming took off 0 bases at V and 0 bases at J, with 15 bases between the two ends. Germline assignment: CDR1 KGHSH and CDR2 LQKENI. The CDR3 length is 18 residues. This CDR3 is CASSPPFVDPLAKNIQYF. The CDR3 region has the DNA TGTGCCAGCTCACCACCGTTCGTGGACCCGTTAGCCAAAAACATTCAGTACTTC.

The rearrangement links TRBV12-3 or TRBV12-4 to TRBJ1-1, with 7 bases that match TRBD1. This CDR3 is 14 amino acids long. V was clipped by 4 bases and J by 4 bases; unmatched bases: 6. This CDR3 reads CASSCGQVATEAFF. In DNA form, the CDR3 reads TGTGCCAGCAGTTGTGGACAGGTAGCCACTGAAGCTTTCTTT.

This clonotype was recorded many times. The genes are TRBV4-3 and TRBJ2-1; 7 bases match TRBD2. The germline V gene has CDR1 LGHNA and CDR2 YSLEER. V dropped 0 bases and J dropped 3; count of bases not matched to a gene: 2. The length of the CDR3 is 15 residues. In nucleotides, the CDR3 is TGCGCCAGCAGCCAAGAGGGGGGGAGCTACAATGAGCAGTTCTTC. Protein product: CASSQEGGSYNEQFF.

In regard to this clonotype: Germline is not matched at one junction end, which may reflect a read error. DNA of the CDR3: TGCGCCGGCAGCCTTCGTAGCACAGATACGCAGTATTTT. This sequence encodes CAGSLRSTDTQYF. The genes are TRBV4-1 and TRBJ2-3, with D unclear. The CDR3 loop spans 13 amino acids. From germline, CDR1 is MGHRA and CDR2 YSYEKL.

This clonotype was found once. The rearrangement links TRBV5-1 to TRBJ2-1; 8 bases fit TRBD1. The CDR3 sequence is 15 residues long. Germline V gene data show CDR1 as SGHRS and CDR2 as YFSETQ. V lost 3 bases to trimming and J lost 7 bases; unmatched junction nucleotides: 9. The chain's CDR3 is CASSSGQGVWNEQFF. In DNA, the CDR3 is TGCGCCAGCAGCTCAGGACAGGGTGTGTGGAATGAGCAGTTCTTC.

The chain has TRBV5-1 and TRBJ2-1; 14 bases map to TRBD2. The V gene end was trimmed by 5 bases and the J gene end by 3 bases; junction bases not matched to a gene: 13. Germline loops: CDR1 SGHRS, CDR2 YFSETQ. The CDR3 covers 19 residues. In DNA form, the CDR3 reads TGCGCCAGCAGAGCATTGGGACTAGCGGGAGCGGTGGGCTACAATGAGCAGTTCTTC. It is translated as CASRALGLAGAVGYNEQFF.

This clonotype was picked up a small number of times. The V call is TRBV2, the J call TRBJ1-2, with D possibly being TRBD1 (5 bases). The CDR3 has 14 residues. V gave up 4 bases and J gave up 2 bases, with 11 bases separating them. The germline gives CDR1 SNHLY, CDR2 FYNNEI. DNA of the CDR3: TGTGCCAGCAGTGGGAGAGGGACGAACTATGGCTACACCTTC. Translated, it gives CASSGRGTNYGYTF.

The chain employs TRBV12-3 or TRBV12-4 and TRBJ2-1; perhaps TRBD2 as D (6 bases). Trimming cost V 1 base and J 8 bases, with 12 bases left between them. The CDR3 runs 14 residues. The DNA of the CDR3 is TGTGCCAGCAGTTTAGGTTCCGGGGGATATGAGCAGTTCTTC. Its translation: CASSLGSGGYEQFF.

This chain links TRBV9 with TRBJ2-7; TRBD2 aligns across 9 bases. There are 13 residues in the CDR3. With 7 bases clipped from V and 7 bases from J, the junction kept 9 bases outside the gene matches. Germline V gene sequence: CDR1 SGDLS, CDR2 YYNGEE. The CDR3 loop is CASAASGASEQYF. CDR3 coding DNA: TGTGCCAGCGCGGCTAGCGGGGCGAGTGAGCAGTACTTC.